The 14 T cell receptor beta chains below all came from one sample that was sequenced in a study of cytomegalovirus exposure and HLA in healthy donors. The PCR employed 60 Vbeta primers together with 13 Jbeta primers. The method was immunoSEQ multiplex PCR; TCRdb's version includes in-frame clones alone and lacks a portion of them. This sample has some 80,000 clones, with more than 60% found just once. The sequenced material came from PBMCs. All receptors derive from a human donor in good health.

The CDR3 here is CASSSGPQRGETQYF. CDR3 sequence (DNA): TGTGCCAGCAGCTCCGGGCCCCAAAGAGGGGAGACCCAGTACTTC. This chain uses TRBV5-5 with TRBJ2-5, with D perhaps matching TRBD2 (5 bases). Germline V CDR1 and CDR2: SGHKS, YYEKEE (reference sequence). The germline V and J ends were trimmed by 3 bases and 5 bases, with 17 bases remaining between them. There are 15 residues in the CDR3.

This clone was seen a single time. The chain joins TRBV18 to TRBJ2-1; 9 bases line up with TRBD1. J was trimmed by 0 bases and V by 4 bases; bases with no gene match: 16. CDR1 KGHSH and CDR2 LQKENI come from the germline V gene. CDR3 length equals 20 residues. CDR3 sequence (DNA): TGTGCCAGCTCACTCGCTCCTACCGGGGACAGGGCGACCTCCTACAATGAGCAGTTCTTC. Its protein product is CASSLAPTGDRATSYNEQFF.

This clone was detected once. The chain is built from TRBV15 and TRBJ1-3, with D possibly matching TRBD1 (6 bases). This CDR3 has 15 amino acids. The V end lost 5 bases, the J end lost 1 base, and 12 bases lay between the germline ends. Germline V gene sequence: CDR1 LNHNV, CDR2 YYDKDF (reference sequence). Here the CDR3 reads CATSPGEESGNTIYF. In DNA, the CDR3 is TGTGCCACCAGCCCAGGGGAAGAGTCTGGAAACACCATATATTTT.

The CDR3 spells CASSQVPGAAEAFF. The CDR3 bases are TGCGCCAGCAGCCAAGTCCCAGGGGCGGCTGAAGCTTTCTTT. This rearrangement joins TRBV4-1 to TRBJ1-1; possible D gene TRBD1, 6 bases. Looked up from germline, CDR1 is MGHRA and CDR2 is YSYEKL. Trimming took 1 base from V and 6 from J, leaving 12 bases between them. The CDR3 covers 14 residues.

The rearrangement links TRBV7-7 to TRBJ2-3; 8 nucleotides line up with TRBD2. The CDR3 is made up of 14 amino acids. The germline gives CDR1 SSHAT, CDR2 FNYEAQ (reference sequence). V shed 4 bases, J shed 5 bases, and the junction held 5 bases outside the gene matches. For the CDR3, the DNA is TGTGCCAGCAGCTCGGGGGGGCCAGGAGATACGCAGTATTTT. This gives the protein CASSSGGPGDTQYF.

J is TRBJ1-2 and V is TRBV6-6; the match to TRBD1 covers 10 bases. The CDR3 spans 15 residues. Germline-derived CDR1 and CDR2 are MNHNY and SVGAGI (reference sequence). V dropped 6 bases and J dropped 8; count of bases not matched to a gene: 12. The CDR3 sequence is CASRTSGTGAFGYTF. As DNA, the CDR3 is TGTGCCAGCAGAACTTCCGGGACAGGGGCCTTCGGCTACACCTTC.

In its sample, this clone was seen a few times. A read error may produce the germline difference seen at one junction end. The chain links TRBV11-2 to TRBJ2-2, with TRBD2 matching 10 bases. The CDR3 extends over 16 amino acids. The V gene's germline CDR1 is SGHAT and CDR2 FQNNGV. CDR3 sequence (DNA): TGCGCCAGCAGCCAAGCGGGGGGGCAGATCACCGGGGAGCTGTTTTTT. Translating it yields CASSQAGGQITGELFF. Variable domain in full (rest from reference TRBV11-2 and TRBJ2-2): EAGVAQSPRYKIIEKRQSVAFWCNPISGHATLYWYQQILGQGPKLLIQFQNNGVVDDSQLPKDRFSAERLKGVDSTLKIQPAKLEDSAVYLCASSQAGGQITGELFFGEGSRLTVL.

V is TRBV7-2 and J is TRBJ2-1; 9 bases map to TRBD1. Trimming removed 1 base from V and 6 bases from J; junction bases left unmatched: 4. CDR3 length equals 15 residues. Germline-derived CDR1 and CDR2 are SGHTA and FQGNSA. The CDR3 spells CASSLDRGRVNEQFF. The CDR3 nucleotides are TGTGCCAGCAGCTTAGACAGGGGGCGGGTCAATGAGCAGTTCTTC.

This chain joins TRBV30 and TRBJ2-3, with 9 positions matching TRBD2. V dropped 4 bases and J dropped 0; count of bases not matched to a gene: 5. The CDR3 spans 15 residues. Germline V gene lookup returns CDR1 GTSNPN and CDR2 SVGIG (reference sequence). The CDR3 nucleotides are TGTGCCTGGAACTTAGCGGGGGCCAGCACAGATACGCAGTATTTT. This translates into CAWNLAGASTDTQYF.

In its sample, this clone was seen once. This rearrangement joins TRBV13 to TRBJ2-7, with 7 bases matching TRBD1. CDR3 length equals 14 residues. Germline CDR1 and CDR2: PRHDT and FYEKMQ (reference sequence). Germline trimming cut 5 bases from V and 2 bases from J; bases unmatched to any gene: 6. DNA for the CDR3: TGTGCCAGCAGCCACGGGGACAGCACCTACGAGCAGTACTTC. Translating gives CASSHGDSTYEQYF.

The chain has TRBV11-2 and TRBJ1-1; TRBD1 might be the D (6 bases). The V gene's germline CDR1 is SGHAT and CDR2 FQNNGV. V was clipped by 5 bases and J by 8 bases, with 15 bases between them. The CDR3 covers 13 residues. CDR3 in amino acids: CASSTPGGGEAFF. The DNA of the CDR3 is TGTGCCAGCAGCACCCCAGGCGGGGGCGAAGCTTTCTTT.

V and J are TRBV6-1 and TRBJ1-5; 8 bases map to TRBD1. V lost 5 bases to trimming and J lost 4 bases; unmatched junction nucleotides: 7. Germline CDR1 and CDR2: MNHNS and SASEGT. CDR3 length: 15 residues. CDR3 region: CASSFGQGSNQPQHF. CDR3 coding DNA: TGTGCCAGCAGTTTCGGACAGGGTAGTAATCAGCCCCAGCATTTT.

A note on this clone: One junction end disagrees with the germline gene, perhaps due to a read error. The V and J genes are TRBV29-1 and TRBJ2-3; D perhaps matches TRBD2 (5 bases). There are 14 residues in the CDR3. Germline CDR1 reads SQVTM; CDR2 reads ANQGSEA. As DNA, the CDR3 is TGCAGCGTTATTGGACTGGGGAGCACAGATGCGCAGTATTTT. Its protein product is CSVIGLGSTDAQYF.

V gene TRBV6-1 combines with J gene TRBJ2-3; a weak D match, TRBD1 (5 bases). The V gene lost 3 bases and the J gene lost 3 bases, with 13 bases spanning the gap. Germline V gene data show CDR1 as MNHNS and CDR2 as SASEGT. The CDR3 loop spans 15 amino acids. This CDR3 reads CASSEGQGRTDTQYF. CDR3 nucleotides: TGTGCCAGCAGTGAGGGTCAGGGTCGGACAGATACGCAGTATTTT.